The entry that follows covers one T cell receptor beta chain sequence. This sample stems from a study of blood T cell repertoires in COVID-19. Study information: Acute-phase and convalescent COVID-19 samples originated in the United States, Italy and Spain. The analysed material was cDNA or gDNA that came from T cells, B-cell-depleted T cells, or PBMCs.

V shed 1 base and J 3 bases; nucleotides not matched to a gene: 5. Germline CDR1 reads MGHDK; CDR2 reads SYGVNS. CDR3 length: 17 residues. In the study's own analysis: The assay estimated nucleated cells by amplifying reference gene primers. Method: immunoSEQ multiplex PCR; TCRdb's copy keeps in-frame clones and lacks some. V and J calls plus clone size are reproduced from that table; the DNA served to infer D and trimming. The sample has more than 200,000 clones, 86% seen once; the top ten hold approximately 2%. This sequence was found in a man aged 25-45 years with active or convalescent COVID-19. This chain connects TRBV25-1 to TRBJ1-4; 10 positions agree with TRBD1. Sample: peripheral blood. As DNA, the CDR3 is TGTGCCAGCAGTGAATGGGGGACAGGGGATGCTAATGAAAAACTGTTTTTT. Protein: CASSEWGTGDANEKLFF.